This TCR beta chain was retrieved from a study of cytomegalovirus exposure and HLA in healthy donors. Study-level background: The 120 validation repertoires and the 666 first-cohort repertoires shared a platform, a later analysis reported.

Findings and caveats of the study: There were three CMV-associated chains whose specificity for CMV antigens was confirmed in vitro. Subsequent analysis of the 120 or so validation repertoires found a tendency for first-cohort TCR clusters to co-occur.

To note about this clone: What it binds is not known.

The CDR3 has 15 amino acids. V shed 9 bases and J 5 bases; nucleotides not matched to a gene: 14. Germline values: CDR1 MNHNY, CDR2 SVGAGI (reference sequence). The donors were part of the validation cohort of 120 subjects. That cohort was separate from the first cohort, which comprised 550 to 750 subjects. Clones were sequenced by immunoSEQ multiplex PCR, and TCRdb holds only the in-frame ones, with some missing. The data contain about 56,000 clones, approximately 94% of them singletons. The sample taken for sequencing was PBMCs. This TCR was recovered from a man between 18 and 35 years old in good health and CMV-seronegative. V is TRBV6-6 and J is TRBJ1-1, with TRBD1 matching 8 bases. DNA of the CDR3: TGTGCCAGTTACCCGCAGGGGGCGCGAGGGACTGAAGCTTTCTTT. Amino acid sequence: CASYPQGARGTEAFF.